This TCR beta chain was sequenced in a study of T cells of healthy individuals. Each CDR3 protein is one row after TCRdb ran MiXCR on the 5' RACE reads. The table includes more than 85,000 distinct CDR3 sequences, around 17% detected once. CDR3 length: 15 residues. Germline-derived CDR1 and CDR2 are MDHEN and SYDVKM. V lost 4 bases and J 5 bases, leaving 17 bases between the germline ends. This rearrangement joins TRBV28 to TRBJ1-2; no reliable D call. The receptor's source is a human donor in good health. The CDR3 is CASSSPSRLEYGYTF. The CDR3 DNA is TGTGCCAGCAGTTCCCCCTCCCGGCTGGAGTATGGCTACACCTTC.